Shown below are 13 T cell receptor beta chains from a single sample sequenced in a study of cytomegalovirus exposure and HLA in healthy donors. It was with 60 Vbeta and 13 Jbeta primers that the PCR ran. The repertoire was sequenced with immunoSEQ multiplex PCR; TCRdb's copy has only in-frame clones and lacks some. Among 35,000 to 45,000 clones listed, roughly 50% were seen once. The specimen sequenced was PBMCs. These receptors originate from a woman aged 40 to 50 in good health and CMV-seropositive.

The chain joins TRBV6-1 to TRBJ1-2; D possibly corresponds to TRBD1 (6 bases). The CDR3 sequence is 15 residues long. Germline values: CDR1 MNHNS, CDR2 SASEGT. Trimming left V 0 bases short and J 7 bases short, with 15 bases between. The CDR3 protein is CASSEALGDNSGYTF. The DNA of the CDR3 is TGTGCCAGCAGTGAAGCGTTGGGGGACAATTCTGGCTACACCTTC.

This clone was detected a few times. This chain uses TRBV7-9 with TRBJ1-2, with unresolved D. CDR3 length: 13 amino acids. Trimming shortened V by 5 bases and J by 3 bases, and 10 bases separated the two germline ends. Germline V lookup: CDR1 SEHNR, CDR2 FQNEAQ (reference sequence). CDR3 loop: CASSQERYYGYTF. Here the CDR3 DNA reads TGTGCCAGCAGCCAGGAACGGTACTATGGCTACACCTTC.

V usage is TRBV5-4 and J usage is TRBJ1-6, with D unresolved. There are 16 residues in the CDR3. V was clipped by 1 base and J by 0 bases, with 8 bases between them. Germline V gene data show CDR1 as SGHNT and CDR2 as YYREEE (reference sequence). CDR3 bases: TGTGCCAGCAGCTTGTCGATGAGCTCCTATAATTCACCCCTCCACTTT. This translates into CASSLSMSSYNSPLHF.

As DNA, the CDR3 is TGCAGCGTTCGAGGGTGGATCCCAGATACGCAGTATTTT. Its protein product is CSVRGWIPDTQYF. The gene calls are TRBV29-1 and TRBJ2-3; the D gene is possibly TRBD2 (5 bases). The CDR3 length is 13 residues. In germline, CDR1 is SQVTM, CDR2 ANQGSEA. Trimming removed 5 bases from V and 4 bases from J, with 13 bases in between.

In its sample, this clone was seen a few times. The chain links TRBV19 to TRBJ1-5; possibly TRBD1 for D (6 bases). The germline V and J ends were trimmed by 1 base and 7 bases, with 11 bases remaining between them. CDR1 is LNHDA, CDR2 SQIVND, per germline (reference sequence). The CDR3 loop spans 14 amino acids. CDR3: CASSIAAGDQPQHF. For the CDR3, the DNA is TGTGCCAGTAGTATAGCGGCAGGGGACCAGCCCCAGCATTTT.

The J gene is TRBJ2-4, the V gene TRBV20-1; D not certain. Germline CDR1 DFQATT, CDR2 SNEGSKA (reference sequence). V was clipped by 4 bases and J by 11 bases, with 12 bases between them. The CDR3 is made up of 11 amino acids. The chain's CDR3 is CSAKNSLLQYF. The CDR3 DNA sequence: TGCAGTGCTAAGAACAGTCTCCTTCAGTACTTC.

The genes are TRBV7-7 and TRBJ2-5, with TRBD2 identical over 9 bases. The CDR3 runs to 14 residues. V lost 5 bases to trimming and J lost 1 base; unmatched junction nucleotides: 2. Germline assignment: CDR1 SSHAT and CDR2 FNYEAQ (reference sequence). CDR3 amino acids: CASSPSGVQETQYF. For the CDR3, the DNA is TGTGCCAGCAGCCCTAGCGGGGTCCAAGAGACCCAGTACTTC. The full variable domain, in which reference TRBV7-7 and TRBJ2-5 provide the parts outside the CDR3, is GAGVSQSPRYKVTKRGQDVTLRCDPISSHATLYWYQQALGQGPEFLTYFNYEAQPDKSGLPSDRFSAERPEGSISTLTIQRTEQRDSAMYRCASSPSGVQETQYFGPGTRLLVL.

The genes are TRBV18 and TRBJ2-7; D may be TRBD2 (5 bases). The CDR3 is made up of 14 amino acids. V lost 3 bases and J lost 2, with 11 bases in between. Germline V gives CDR1 KGHSH, CDR2 LQKENI. The CDR3 sequence: CASSPVDGAYEQYF. The DNA of the CDR3 is TGTGCCAGCTCACCCGTAGACGGGGCCTACGAGCAGTACTTC.

This clone was observed a few times. The rearrangement links TRBV27 to TRBJ1-6; perhaps TRBD1 as D (5 bases). Germline V gene sequence: CDR1 MNHEY, CDR2 SMNVEV (reference sequence). This CDR3 has 15 residues. The V gene lost 1 base and the J gene lost 8 bases, with 12 bases spanning the gap. The CDR3 protein is CASSLFGAGDSPLHF. The DNA for the CDR3 is TGTGCCAGCAGTTTATTTGGGGCTGGGGATTCACCCCTCCACTTT.

This clone has only a few counts. The chain couples TRBV27 to TRBJ2-7, with D perhaps TRBD1 (6 bases). Germline V gene data show CDR1 as MNHEY and CDR2 as SMNVEV (reference sequence). The CDR3 has 11 residues. Trimming took 6 bases from V and 6 from J, leaving 9 bases between them. CDR3 sequence: CASSRGGEQYF. Here the CDR3 DNA reads TGTGCCAGCAGCAGGGGTGGCGAGCAGTACTTC.

This clone was seen more than once but under ten times. This chain connects TRBV25-1 to TRBJ2-1; TRBD1 agrees at 7 bases. Trimming removed 4 bases from V and 6 bases from J; junction bases left unmatched: 9. CDR3 size: 15 residues. CDR1 is MGHDK, CDR2 SYGVNS, per germline. The CDR3 is CASSARGLVFNEQFF. In DNA form, the CDR3 reads TGTGCCAGCAGTGCTAGGGGGCTGGTTTTCAATGAGCAGTTCTTC.

This chain joins TRBV21-1 and TRBJ2-3; the D call of TRBD2 is as the table states it, not checked on the DNA. TRBV21-1 is a listed pseudogene. The CDR3 totals 17 residues. CDR3 residues: CASSKLVSGVGRDTQYF. The CDR3 nucleotides are TGTGCCAGCAGCAAACTGGTTAGCGGTGTGGGGAGAGATACGCAGTATTTT.

The chain recombines TRBV6-5 with TRBJ2-7; D call uncertain. Per germline, CDR1 MNHEY and CDR2 SVGAGI. Trimming stripped 5 bases from V and 6 bases from J, with 17 bases between. CDR3 length: 14 amino acids. For the CDR3, the DNA is TGTGCCAGCAGTCTACTCAGGTTTGAGTCCGAGCAGTACTTC. This codes for CASSLLRFESEQYF.